The next 12 T cell receptor beta chains were all read from a single sample in a study of technical replicates of blood from a handful of donors. Data came from immunoSEQ multiplex PCR; TCRdb stores just in-frame clones and leaves some out. The profile shows about 83,000 clones, 90% to 97% of them singletons. The material sequenced was T cells isolated from PBMCs. Source of these receptors: a human donor in good health.

This chain uses TRBV12-5 with TRBJ2-1; 10 nucleotides agree with TRBD2. The CDR3 is 15 amino acids. From germline, CDR1 is LGHNT and CDR2 FRNRAP. V shed 7 bases, J shed 9 bases, and the junction held 12 bases outside the gene matches. The chain's CDR3 is CASALGLAEGSEQFF. Written as DNA, the CDR3 is TGTGCTAGTGCCCTTGGACTAGCGGAGGGTAGTGAGCAGTTCTTC.

The CDR3 is CASSSRQGPTNEKLFF. The CDR3 DNA reads as TGCGCCAGCAGCTCCCGACAGGGCCCCACTAATGAAAAACTGTTTTTT. The J gene is TRBJ1-4, the V gene TRBV4-3; 7 bases agree with TRBD1. The ends lost 5 bases at V and 2 bases at J; junction bases unmatched: 8. The V gene's germline CDR1 is LGHNA and CDR2 YSLEER. The CDR3 contains 16 residues.

The chain combines TRBV7-2 with TRBJ2-7, with TRBD2 matching 13 bases. The CDR3 is 16 residues long. J lost 2 bases, V lost 5 bases, and 6 bases had no gene match. Germline-derived CDR1 and CDR2 are SGHTA and FQGNSA. DNA for the CDR3: TGTGCCAGCAGCCGAGGGACTAGCGGGAACACCTACGAGCAGTACTTC. It codes for CASSRGTSGNTYEQYF.

The V gene is TRBV6-1, the J gene TRBJ1-1; no definite D call. This CDR3 region has 17 residues. Germline V CDR1 and CDR2: MNHNS, SASEGT. Trimming left V 1 base short and J 0 bases short, with 15 bases between. The CDR3: CASSEDEASQMNTEAFF. The CDR3 nucleotides are TGTGCCAGCAGTGAAGACGAGGCCTCCCAAATGAACACTGAAGCTTTCTTT.

V and J are TRBV5-1 and TRBJ2-5, with 10 bases fitting TRBD1. CDR3 size: 14 residues. Germline V gene data show CDR1 as SGHRS and CDR2 as YFSETQ. V shed 4 bases and J 3 bases; nucleotides not matched to a gene: 3. This CDR3 reads CASSQGTGEETQYF. The CDR3 DNA sequence: TGCGCCAGCAGCCAAGGGACAGGGGAAGAGACCCAGTACTTC. Together with reference TRBV5-1 and TRBJ2-5, the CDR3 gives the full variable domain: KAGVTQTPRYLIKTRGQQVTLSCSPISGHRSVSWYQQTPGQGLQFLFEYFSETQRNKGNFPGRFSGRQFSNSRSEMNVSTLELGDSALYLCASSQGTGEETQYFGPGTRLLVL.

The rearrangement joins TRBV18 to TRBJ1-2, with 8 bases fitting TRBD1. The V and J ends lost 3 bases and 3 bases, in that order; junction bases with no gene match: 0. Germline V gives CDR1 KGHSH, CDR2 LQKENI. This CDR3 contains 13 residues. CDR3 coding DNA: TGTGCCAGCTCACCGGACAGGGACTATGGCTACACCTTC. Encoded protein: CASSPDRDYGYTF.

The gene calls are TRBV4-2 and TRBJ2-3; 16 nucleotides match TRBD2. Looked up from germline, CDR1 is LGHNA and CDR2 is YNFKEQ. The trim removed 0 bases at V and 1 base at J, leaving 4 bases unmatched. The CDR3 is made up of 19 amino acids. CDR3 in DNA: TGTGCCAGCAGCCAAGAGGGACTAGCGGGAGGGCCCGGCACAGATACGCAGTATTTT. This gives the protein CASSQEGLAGGPGTDTQYF.

This clone is a singleton in its sample. The chain employs TRBV7-9 and TRBJ2-1; 10 bases align to TRBD2. Looked up from germline, CDR1 is SEHNR and CDR2 is FQNEAQ (reference sequence). The V segment lost 6 bases and the J segment 3 bases; nucleotides outside the gene matches: 17. The CDR3 consists of 19 residues. The CDR3 reads CASSSSGTSDQYFYNEQFF. The CDR3 DNA follows: TGTGCCAGCAGTTCCTCCGGGACTAGCGACCAGTATTTCTACAATGAGCAGTTCTTC.

This rearrangement joins TRBV6-5 to TRBJ2-1; 8 nucleotides match TRBD2. The CDR3 covers 14 residues. V lost 8 bases to trimming and J lost 4 bases; unmatched junction nucleotides: 7. Germline V lookup: CDR1 MNHEY, CDR2 SVGAGI. CDR3: CASEAGGGYNEQFF. The CDR3 DNA reads TGTGCCAGCGAGGCGGGAGGCGGGTACAATGAGCAGTTCTTC.

V and J are TRBV19 and TRBJ1-2; 8 bases align to TRBD1. The ends lost 5 bases at V and 4 bases at J; junction bases unmatched: 6. The CDR3 loop spans 14 amino acids. Germline values: CDR1 LNHDA, CDR2 SQIVND (reference sequence). In DNA, the CDR3 is TGTGCCAGTAGTGACAGGGGCCATTTCTATGGCTACACCTTC. Translated: CASSDRGHFYGYTF.

Points on this clone: The sample contains more than one DNA sequence encoding this CDR3. This sequence joins TRBV27 and TRBJ1-1, with a weak D call TRBD1 (6 bases). The germline V and J ends were trimmed by 0 bases and 5 bases, with 10 bases remaining between them. Germline CDR1 MNHEY, CDR2 SMNVEV (reference sequence). The CDR3 length is 14 residues. Written as DNA, the CDR3 is TGTGCCAGCAGTTTATCGGGCAGGGGTACTGAAGCTTTCTTT. Translated, it gives CASSLSGRGTEAFF.

The chain recombines TRBV5-1 with TRBJ2-6; 10 nucleotides agree with TRBD1. Germline CDR1 is SGHRS and CDR2 is YFSETQ. This CDR3 has 17 residues. The ends lost 3 bases at V and 3 bases at J; junction bases unmatched: 6. The chain's CDR3 is CASSWGTGERGANVLTF. For the CDR3, the DNA is TGCGCCAGCAGCTGGGGGACAGGGGAACGTGGGGCCAACGTCCTGACTTTC. The full variable domain, its missing parts supplied by reference TRBV5-1 and TRBJ2-6, is KAGVTQTPRYLIKTRGQQVTLSCSPISGHRSVSWYQQTPGQGLQFLFEYFSETQRNKGNFPGRFSGRQFSNSRSEMNVSTLELGDSALYLCASSWGTGERGANVLTFGAGSRLTVL.